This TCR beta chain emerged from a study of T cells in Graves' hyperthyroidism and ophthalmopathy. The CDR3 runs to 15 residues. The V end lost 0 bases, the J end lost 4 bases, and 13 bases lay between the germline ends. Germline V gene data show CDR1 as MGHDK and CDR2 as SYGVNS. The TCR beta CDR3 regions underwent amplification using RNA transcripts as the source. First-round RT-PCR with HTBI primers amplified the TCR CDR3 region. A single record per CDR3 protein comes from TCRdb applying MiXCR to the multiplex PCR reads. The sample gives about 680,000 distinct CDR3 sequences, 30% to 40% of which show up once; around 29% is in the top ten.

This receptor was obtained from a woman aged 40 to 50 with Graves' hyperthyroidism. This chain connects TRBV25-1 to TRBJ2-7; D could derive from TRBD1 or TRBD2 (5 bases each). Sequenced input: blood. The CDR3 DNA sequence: TGTGCCAGCAGTGAATATTTGGGACCGAGGTACGAGCAGTACTTC. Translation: CASSEYLGPRYEQYF.